This is a list of T cell receptor beta chains from one sample in a study of Tregs in tolerant kidney transplant recipients. The data were produced by immunoSEQ multiplex PCR, yet TCRdb's version contains in-frame clones alone and is incomplete. The sample has roughly 250,000 clones, more than 65% seen once; the top ten hold about 0.64%. Sequenced sample: CD4+ T cells from blood. The receptors come from a human donor in good health. CDR3s leave out the opening cysteine and the closing phenylalanine or tryptophan.

V	J	CDR3
TRBV4-3	TRBJ2-7	ASSPHRYEQY
TRBV12-5	TRBJ1-5	ASGLWSNQPQH
TRBV7-2	TRBJ2-2	ASSGQINTGELF
TRBV7-9	TRBJ2-1	ASSLAVQLYNEQF
TRBV7-2	TRBJ2-7	ASSLASPRPGPAYEQY
TRBV18	TRBJ1-4	ASSPPGGEREKLF
TRBV5-5	TRBJ1-2	ASSLGQGLNYGYT
TRBV6-5	TRBJ1-1	ASSYVGGGNTEAF
TRBV30	TRBJ2-7	AWSAPPRLAVTYEQY
TRBV18	TRBJ2-7	ASSPGGSRGVAYEQY
TRBV19	TRBJ2-5	ASSARLAGETQY
TRBV13	TRBJ1-1	ASSLVTGRVMNTEAF
TRBV7-7	TRBJ2-2	ATSTLLNTGELF
TRBV2	TRBJ2-1	ASRGLAGVHEQF
TRBV21-1	TRBJ1-1	ASSKAGGTEAF
TRBV18	-	ASSPMGGAAYEQY
TRBV7-2	TRBJ1-1	ASSLAYRNTEAF
TRBV7-3	TRBJ1-1	ASSNYRETEAF
TRBV11-2	TRBJ1-5	ASSRWGGAQH
TRBV4-1	TRBJ2-7	ASSQSGQGPRYEQY
TRBV6-6	TRBJ2-2	ASSLMGTGELF
TRBV7-3	TRBJ1-6	ASSFHSDRYNSPLH
TRBV18	TRBJ2-7	ASSPQGAIYEQY
TRBV28	TRBJ1-2	ASSPTGTGVVRGYT
TRBV6-1	TRBJ1-1	ASSEARDRGLSRNTEAF
TRBV23-1	TRBJ1-6	ASSQPRVGSYNSPLH
TRBV18	TRBJ1-6	ASSPVGGNSPLH
TRBV6-5	TRBJ1-1	ASSYNHRVTEAF
TRBV5-4	TRBJ2-2	ASSLESLNTGELF
TRBV5-6	TRBJ1-2	ASSPAGTNYGYT
TRBV10-3	TRBJ2-6	AISVPPGTGGPTSGANVLT
TRBV10-2	TRBJ2-3	ASRAWTSGGTDTQY
TRBV29-1	TRBJ2-7	SVEGGYEQY
TRBV15	TRBJ1-5	ATSRDRQPQH
TRBV18	TRBJ2-7	ASSLGASYEQY
TRBV30	TRBJ1-1	AWSQGRDTEAF
TRBV18	TRBJ2-2	ASSPPGTNTGELF
TRBV2	TRBJ2-2	ASRRTSGSTGELF
TRBV6-5	TRBJ1-2	ASSYFSTGDYGYT
TRBV5-1	TRBJ1-6	ASSSQGEGSNSPLH
TRBV28	TRBJ2-7	ASSDGVDYEQY
TRBV25-1	TRBJ1-2	ASSEFSQGARNYGYT
TRBV6-5	TRBJ1-5	ASRTGAYGQPQH
TRBV10-1	TRBJ2-3	ASSEPDTQY
TRBV7-2	TRBJ1-1	ASSFRDSEAF
TRBV7-9	TRBJ1-6	ASSPFLRGANSPLH
TRBV2	TRBJ2-1	ASTLYNEQF
TRBV19	TRBJ2-7	ASSIDRQGDYEQY
TRBV7-9	TRBJ1-3	ASTGGGRNTIY